The clone carrying this T cell receptor (beta chain) has a single count. As for time point: pretreatment peripheral blood. Patients in the study were battling locally advanced or metastatic urothelial carcinoma. The data are from a study of PD-L1 blockade in urothelial cancer. Overall study context: Blood samples contained a median 141,255 T cells.

This CDR3 contains 16 residues. Repertoires were generated with immunoSEQ multiplex PCR, while TCRdb's copy carries only in-frame clones and drops some. The sample records over 75,000 clones, approximately 87% being singletons. Specimen: PBMCs, collected around atezolizumab (anti-PD-L1) treatment. This rearrangement joins TRBV21-1 to TRBJ1-1. TRBV21-1 is designated a pseudogene. This clonotype was sampled from a man between 60 and 75 years old with urothelial cancer. The CDR3 sequence is CASSNRSRGLRGIAFF. CDR3 coding DNA: TGTGCCAGCAGCAACAGGTCCCGGGGGTTAAGGGGTATTGCTTTCTTT.